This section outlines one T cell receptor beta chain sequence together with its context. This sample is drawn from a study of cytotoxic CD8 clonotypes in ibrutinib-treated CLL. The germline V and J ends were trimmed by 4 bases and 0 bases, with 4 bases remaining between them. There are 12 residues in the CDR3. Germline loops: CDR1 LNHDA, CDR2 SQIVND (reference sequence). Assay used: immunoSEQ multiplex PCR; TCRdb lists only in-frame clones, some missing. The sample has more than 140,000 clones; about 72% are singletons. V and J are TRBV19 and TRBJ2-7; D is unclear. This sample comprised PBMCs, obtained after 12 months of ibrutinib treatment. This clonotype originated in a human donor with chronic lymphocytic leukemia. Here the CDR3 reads CASSSNSYEQYF. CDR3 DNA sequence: TGTGCCAGTAGTAGCAACTCCTACGAGCAGTACTTC.